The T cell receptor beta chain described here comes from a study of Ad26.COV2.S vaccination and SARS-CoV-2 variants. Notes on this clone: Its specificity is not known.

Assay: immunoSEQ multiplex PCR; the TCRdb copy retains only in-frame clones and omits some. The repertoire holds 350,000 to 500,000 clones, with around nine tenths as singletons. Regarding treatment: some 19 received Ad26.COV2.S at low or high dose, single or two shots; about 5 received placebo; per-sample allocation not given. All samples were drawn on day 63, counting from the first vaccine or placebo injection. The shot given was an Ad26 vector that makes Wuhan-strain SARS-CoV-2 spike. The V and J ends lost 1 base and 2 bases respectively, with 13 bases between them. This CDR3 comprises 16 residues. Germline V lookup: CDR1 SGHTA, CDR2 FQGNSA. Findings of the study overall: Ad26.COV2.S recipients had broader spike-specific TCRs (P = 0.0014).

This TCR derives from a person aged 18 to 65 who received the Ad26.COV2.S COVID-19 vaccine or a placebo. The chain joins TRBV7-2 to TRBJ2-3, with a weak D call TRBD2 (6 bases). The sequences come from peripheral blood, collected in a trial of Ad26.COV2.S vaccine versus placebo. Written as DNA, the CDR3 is TGTGCCAGCAGCTTAGTCGGAGGGGTACTCACAGATACGCAGTATTTT. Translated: CASSLVGGVLTDTQYF.